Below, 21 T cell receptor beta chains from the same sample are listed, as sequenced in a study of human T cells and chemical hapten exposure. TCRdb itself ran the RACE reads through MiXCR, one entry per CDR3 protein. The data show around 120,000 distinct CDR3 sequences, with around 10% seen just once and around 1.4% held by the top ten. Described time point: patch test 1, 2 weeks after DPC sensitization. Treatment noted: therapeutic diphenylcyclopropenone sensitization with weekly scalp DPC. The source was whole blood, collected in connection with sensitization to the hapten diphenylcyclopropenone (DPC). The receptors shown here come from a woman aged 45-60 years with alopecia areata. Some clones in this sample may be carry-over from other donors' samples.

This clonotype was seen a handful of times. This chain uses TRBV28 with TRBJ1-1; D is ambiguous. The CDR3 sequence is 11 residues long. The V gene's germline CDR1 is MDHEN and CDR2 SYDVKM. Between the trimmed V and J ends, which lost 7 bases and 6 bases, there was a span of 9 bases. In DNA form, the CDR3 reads TGTGCCAGCAATCGAAGGGCTGAAGCTTTCTTT. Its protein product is CASNRRAEAFF.

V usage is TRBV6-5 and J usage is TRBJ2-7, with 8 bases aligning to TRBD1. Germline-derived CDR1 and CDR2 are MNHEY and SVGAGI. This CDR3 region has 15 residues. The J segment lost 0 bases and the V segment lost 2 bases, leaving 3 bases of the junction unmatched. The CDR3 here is CASSYTTGGSYEQYF. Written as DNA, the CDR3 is TGTGCCAGCAGTTACACTACAGGGGGCTCCTACGAGCAGTACTTC.

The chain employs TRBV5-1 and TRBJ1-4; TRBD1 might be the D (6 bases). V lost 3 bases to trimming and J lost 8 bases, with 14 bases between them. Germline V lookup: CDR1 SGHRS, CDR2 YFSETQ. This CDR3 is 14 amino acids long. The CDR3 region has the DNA TGCGCCAGCAGCTCACAGGGCGGGGAAGAAAAACTGTTTTTT. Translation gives CASSSQGGEEKLFF.

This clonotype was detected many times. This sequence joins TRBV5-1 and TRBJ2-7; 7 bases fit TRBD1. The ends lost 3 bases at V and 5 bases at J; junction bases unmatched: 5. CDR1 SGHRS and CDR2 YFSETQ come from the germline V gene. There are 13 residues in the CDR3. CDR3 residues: CASSSDRADEQYF. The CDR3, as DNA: TGCGCCAGCAGCTCCGACAGGGCCGACGAGCAGTACTTC.

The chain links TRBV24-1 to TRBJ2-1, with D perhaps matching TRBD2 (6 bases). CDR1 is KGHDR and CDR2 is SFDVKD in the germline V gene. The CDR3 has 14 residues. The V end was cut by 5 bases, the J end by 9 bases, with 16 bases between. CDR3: CATSGQGLVSEQFF. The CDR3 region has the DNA TGTGCCACCAGTGGGCAGGGACTGGTGTCTGAGCAGTTCTTC.

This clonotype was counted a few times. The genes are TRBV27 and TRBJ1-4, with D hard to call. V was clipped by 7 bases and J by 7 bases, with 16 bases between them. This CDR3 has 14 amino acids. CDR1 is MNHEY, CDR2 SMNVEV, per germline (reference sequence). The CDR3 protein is CASKQYFEGEKLFF. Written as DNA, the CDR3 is TGTGCCAGCAAACAATACTTCGAGGGTGAAAAACTGTTTTTT.

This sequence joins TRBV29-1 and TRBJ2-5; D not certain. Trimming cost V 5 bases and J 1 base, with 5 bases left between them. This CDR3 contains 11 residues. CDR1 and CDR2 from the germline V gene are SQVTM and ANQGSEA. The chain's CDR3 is CSVYVQETQYF. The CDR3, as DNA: TGCAGCGTTTACGTCCAAGAGACCCAGTACTTC.

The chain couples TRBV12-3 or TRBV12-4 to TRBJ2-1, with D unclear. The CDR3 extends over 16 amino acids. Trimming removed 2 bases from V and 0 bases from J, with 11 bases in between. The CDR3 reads CASSLNAWGSYNEQFF. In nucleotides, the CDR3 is TGTGCCAGCAGTTTAAATGCATGGGGCTCCTACAATGAGCAGTTCTTC.

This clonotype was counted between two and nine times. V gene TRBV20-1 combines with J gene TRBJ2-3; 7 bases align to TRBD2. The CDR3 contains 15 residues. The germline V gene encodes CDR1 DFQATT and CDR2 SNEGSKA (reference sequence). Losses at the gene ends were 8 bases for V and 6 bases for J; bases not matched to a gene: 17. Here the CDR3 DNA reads TGCAGTCCCACTGAGGGAGGGGCCCCTGGGGATACGCAGTATTTT. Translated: CSPTEGGAPGDTQYF.

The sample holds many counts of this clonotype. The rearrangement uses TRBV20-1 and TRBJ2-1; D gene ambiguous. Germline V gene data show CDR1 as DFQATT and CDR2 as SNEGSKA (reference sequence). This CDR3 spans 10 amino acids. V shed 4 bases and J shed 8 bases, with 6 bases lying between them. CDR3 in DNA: TGCAGTGCTACAGGCCATGAGCAGTTCTTC. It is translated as CSATGHEQFF.

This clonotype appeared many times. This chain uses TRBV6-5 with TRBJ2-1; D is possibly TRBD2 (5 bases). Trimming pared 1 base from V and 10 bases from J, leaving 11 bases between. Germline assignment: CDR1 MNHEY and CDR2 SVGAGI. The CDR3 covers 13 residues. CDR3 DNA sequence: TGTGCCAGCAGTTACTTATGGCGGAGGGAGCAGTTCTTC. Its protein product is CASSYLWRREQFF.

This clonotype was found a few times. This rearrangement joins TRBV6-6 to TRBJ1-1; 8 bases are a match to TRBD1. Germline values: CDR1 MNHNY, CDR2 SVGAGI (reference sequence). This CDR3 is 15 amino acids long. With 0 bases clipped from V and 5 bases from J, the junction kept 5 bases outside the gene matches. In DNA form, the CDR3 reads TGTGCCAGCAGTTACTCCCCCAGGGGGCAGACTGAAGCTTTCTTT. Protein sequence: CASSYSPRGQTEAFF.

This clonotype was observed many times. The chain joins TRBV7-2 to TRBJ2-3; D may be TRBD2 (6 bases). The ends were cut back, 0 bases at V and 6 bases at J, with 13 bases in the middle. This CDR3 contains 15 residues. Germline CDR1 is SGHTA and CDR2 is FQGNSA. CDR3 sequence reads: CASSLAGLAPDTQYF. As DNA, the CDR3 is TGTGCCAGCAGCTTAGCGGGACTGGCTCCGGATACGCAGTATTTT.

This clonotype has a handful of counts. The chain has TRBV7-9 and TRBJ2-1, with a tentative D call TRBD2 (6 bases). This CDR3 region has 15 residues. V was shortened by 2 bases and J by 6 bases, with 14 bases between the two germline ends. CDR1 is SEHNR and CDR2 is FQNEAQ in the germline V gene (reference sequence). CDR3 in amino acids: CASSLRRGGVNEQFF. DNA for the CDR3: TGTGCCAGCAGCTTACGGCGGGGCGGGGTCAATGAGCAGTTCTTC.

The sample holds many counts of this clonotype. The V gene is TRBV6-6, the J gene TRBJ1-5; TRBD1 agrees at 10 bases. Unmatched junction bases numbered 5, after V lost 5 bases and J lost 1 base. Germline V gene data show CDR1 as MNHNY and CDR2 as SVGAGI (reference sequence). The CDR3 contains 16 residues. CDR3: CASSRGQGKSNQPQHF. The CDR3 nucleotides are TGTGCCAGCAGTCGGGGACAGGGGAAGAGCAATCAGCCCCAGCATTTT.

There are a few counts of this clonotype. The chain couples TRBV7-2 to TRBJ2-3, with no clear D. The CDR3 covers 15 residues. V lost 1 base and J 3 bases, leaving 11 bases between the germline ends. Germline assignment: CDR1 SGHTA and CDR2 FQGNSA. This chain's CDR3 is CASSLDGRMTDTQYF. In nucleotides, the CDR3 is TGTGCCAGCAGCTTAGACGGTAGGATGACAGATACGCAGTATTTT.

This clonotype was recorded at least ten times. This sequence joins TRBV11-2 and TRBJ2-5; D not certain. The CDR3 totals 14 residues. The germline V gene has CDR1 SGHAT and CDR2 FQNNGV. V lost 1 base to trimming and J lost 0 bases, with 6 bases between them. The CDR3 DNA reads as TGTGCCAGCAGCTTAGTTCCGTACCAAGAGACCCAGTACTTC. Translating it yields CASSLVPYQETQYF.

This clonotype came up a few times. CDR3 sequence: CASSYGGTGGNEQFF. CDR3 DNA sequence: TGTGCCAGCAGTTACGGAGGGACAGGGGGCAATGAGCAGTTCTTC. The chain joins TRBV6-2 or TRBV6-3 to TRBJ2-1, with 11 bases identical to TRBD1. Germline assignment: CDR1 MNHEY and CDR2 SVGEGT. This CDR3 spans 15 amino acids. V was pared by 2 bases and J by 6 bases, with 3 bases of the junction left unmatched.

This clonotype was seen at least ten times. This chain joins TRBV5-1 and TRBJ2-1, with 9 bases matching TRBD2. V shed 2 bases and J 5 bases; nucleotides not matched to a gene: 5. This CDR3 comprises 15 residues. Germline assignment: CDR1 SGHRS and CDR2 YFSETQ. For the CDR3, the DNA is TGCGCCAGCAGCTTTAGTCTAGCGGGGCACAATGAGCAGTTCTTC. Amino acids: CASSFSLAGHNEQFF.

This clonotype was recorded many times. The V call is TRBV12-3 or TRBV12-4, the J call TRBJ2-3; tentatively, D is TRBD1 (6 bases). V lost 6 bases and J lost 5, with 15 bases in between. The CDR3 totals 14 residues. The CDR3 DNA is TGTGCCAGCAGCCACGACAGGTTCGGAGATACGCAGTATTTT. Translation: CASSHDRFGDTQYF.

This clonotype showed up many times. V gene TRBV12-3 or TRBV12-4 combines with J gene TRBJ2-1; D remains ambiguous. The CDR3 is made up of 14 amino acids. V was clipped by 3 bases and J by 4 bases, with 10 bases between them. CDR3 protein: CASSFPSRYNEQFF. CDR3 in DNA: TGTGCCAGCAGTTTCCCCTCCAGGTACAATGAGCAGTTCTTC.